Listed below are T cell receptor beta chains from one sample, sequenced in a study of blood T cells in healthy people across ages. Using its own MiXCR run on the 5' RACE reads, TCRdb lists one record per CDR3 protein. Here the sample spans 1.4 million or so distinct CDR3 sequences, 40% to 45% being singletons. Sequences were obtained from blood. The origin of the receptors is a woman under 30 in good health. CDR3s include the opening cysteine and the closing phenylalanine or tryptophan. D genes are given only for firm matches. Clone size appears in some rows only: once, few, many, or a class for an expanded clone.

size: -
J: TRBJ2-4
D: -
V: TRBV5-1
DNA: TGCGCCAGCAGCTTCATCCGGCGGGGAGCGGCCAAAAACATTCAGTACTTC
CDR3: CASSFIRRGAAKNIQYF

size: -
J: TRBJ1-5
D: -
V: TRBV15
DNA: TGTGCCACCAGCGGGCAGGTTACTAGCAATCAGCCCCAGCATTTT
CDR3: CATSGQVTSNQPQHF

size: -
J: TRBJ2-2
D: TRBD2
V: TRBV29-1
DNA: TGCAGCGTTGTACCCCGGCGTTACGGGACTAGCGGGATAGGGAGGACCGGGGAGCTGTTTTTT
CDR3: CSVVPRRYGTSGIGRTGELFF

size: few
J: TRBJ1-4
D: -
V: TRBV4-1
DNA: TGCGCCAGCAGCCAAGAGCAGGGGAGCTTAACTAATGAAAAACTGTTTTTT
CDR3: CASSQEQGSLTNEKLFF

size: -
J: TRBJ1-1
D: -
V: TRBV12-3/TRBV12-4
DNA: TGTGCCAGCAGTTTAACAGGGATGGACACTGAAGCTTTCTTT
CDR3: CASSLTGMDTEAFF

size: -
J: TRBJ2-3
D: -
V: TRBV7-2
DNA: TGTGCCAGCAGCCGAGGACCCTATGGGGATACGCAGTATTTT
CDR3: CASSRGPYGDTQYF

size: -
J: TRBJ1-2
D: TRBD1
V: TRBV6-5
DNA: TGTGCCAGCAGTAATGGACAGGGGACCTATGGCTACACCTTC
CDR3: CASSNGQGTYGYTF

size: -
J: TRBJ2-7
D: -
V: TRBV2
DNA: TGTGCCAGCCAACGGGGGCTTTTTTACGAGCAGTACTTC
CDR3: CASQRGLFYEQYF

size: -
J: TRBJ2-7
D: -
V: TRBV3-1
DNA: TGTGCCAGCAGCCAAGACGCCAGCTCCTACGAGCAGTACTTC
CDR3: CASSQDASSYEQYF

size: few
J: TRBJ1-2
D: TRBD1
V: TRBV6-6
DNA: TGTGCCAGCAGGACAGGGGAATATGGCTACACCTTC
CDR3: CASRTGEYGYTF

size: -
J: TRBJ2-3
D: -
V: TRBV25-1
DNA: TGTGCCAGCAGTGCTAACGCAGATACGCAGTATTTT
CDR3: CASSANADTQYF

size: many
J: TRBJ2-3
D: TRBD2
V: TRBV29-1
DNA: TGCAGCGTTGTGAGGACTAGCGGGGGTCTGGCAGATACGCAGTATTTT
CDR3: CSVVRTSGGLADTQYF

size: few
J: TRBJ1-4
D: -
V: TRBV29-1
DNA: TGCAGCGTAAACGACGGAACAACTAATGAAAAACTGTTTTTT
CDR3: CSVNDGTTNEKLFF

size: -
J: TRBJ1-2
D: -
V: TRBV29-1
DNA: TGCAGCGTCGCTAACATGAGAATACTCAACCCATACTATGGCTACACCTTC
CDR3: CSVANMRILNPYYGYTF

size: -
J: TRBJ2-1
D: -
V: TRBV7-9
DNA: TGTGCCAGCAGCGGGGGGGGCGATGAGCAGTTCTTC
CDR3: CASSGGGDEQFF

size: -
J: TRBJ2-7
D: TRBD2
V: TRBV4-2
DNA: TGTGCCAGCAGCCAAGGACCTATGCGACTAGCGGGATTGGGGAATGAGCAGTACTTC
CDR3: CASSQGPMRLAGLGNEQYF

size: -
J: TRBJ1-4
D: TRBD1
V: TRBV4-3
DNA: TGCGCCAGCAGCCAAAATGACAGGGCGAGGGAAAAACTGTTTTTT
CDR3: CASSQNDRAREKLFF

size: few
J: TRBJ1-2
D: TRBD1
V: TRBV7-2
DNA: TGTGCCAGCAGCCCAGGGGACAGGGGGCTTGGGGGCTACACCTTC
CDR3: CASSPGDRGLGGYTF

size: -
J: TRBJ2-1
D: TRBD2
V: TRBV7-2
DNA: TGTGCCAGCAGCCCTTCCGGGACTAGCGGGAGTTATGAGCAGTTCTTC
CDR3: CASSPSGTSGSYEQFF

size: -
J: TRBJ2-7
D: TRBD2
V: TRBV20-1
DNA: TGCAGTGCTAGAGTTAGGACTAGCTCCTACAATGAGCAGTACTTC
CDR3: CSARVRTSSYNEQYF

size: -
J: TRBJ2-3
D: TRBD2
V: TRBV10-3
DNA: TGTGCCATCAGTGAGCCGGGAGGGCCGGTAGATACGCAGTATTTT
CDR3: CAISEPGGPVDTQYF

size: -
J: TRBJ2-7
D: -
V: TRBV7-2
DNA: TGTGCCAGCAGCTTGAACATCGGGTACGAGCAGTACTTC
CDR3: CASSLNIGYEQYF

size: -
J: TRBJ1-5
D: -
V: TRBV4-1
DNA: TGCGCCAGCAGGGGGGAAGTGGGCAATCAGCCCCAGCATTTT
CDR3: CASRGEVGNQPQHF

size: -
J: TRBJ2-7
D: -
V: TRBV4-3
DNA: TGCGCCAGCAGCCAAGATTCACCCAGCTCCTACAATGAGCAGTACTTC
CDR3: CASSQDSPSSYNEQYF

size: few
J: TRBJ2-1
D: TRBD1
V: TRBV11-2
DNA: TGTGCCAGCAGCTCGTCCCGGGACAGGGCAAATGAGCAGTTCTTC
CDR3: CASSSSRDRANEQFF

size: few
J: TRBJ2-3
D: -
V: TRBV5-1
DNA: TGCGCCAGCAGCTTATCGGTGGACACAGATACGCAGTATTTT
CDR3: CASSLSVDTDTQYF

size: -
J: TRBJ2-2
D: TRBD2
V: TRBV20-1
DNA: TGCAGTGCTTCCTGGACTAGCGGGAGTGTATCGGTCACCGGGGAGCTGTTTTTT
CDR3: CSASWTSGSVSVTGELFF

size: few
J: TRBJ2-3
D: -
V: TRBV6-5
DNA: TGTGCCAGCAGTTACCGAGAGGGGGATACGCAGTATTTT
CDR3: CASSYREGDTQYF

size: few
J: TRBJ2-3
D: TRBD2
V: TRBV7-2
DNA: TGTGCCAGCAGCCTCTTTACGGGGGGGAATACGCAGTATTTT
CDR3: CASSLFTGGNTQYF

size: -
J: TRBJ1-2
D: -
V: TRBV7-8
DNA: TGTGCCAGCAGCTTAGCGGAGGCTCGGGACTATGGCTACACCTTC
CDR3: CASSLAEARDYGYTF

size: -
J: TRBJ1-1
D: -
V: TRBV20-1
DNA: TGCAGTGCTAGGAAGGGTAACACTGGAGCTTTCTTT
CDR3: CSARKGNTGAFF

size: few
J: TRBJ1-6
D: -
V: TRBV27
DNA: TGTGCCAGCAGTCCCAGGATCACCTATAATTCACCCCTCCACTTT
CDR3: CASSPRITYNSPLHF

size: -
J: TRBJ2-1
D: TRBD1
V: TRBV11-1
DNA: TGTGCCAGCAGCTTAGGACAGGGTGCTGTTGAGCAGTTCTTC
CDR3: CASSLGQGAVEQFF

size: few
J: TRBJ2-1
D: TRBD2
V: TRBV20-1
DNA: TGCAGTGCTAGAGATAGTGGACTAGCGGCCTACAATGAGCAGTTCTTC
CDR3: CSARDSGLAAYNEQFF

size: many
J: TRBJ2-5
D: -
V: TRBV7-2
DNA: TGTGCCAGCAGTCGAACGAACCAAGAGACCCAGTACTTC
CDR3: CASSRTNQETQYF

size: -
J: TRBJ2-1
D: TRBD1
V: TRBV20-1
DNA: TGCAGTGCTACTTCCGACAGGGGCTACAATGAGCAGTTCTTC
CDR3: CSATSDRGYNEQFF

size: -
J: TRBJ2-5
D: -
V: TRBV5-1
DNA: TGCGCCAGCAGCTTTTCAATGGGGAAAGAGACCCAGTACTTC
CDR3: CASSFSMGKETQYF

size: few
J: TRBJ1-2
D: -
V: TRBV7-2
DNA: TGTGCCAGCAGCTCTACCGGGATTTACTATGGCTACACCTTC
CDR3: CASSSTGIYYGYTF

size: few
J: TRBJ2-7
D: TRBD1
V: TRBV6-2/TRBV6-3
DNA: TGTGCCAGCAGTTTCCTAAAACCGGGACAGTCCTACGAGCAGTACTTC
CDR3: CASSFLKPGQSYEQYF

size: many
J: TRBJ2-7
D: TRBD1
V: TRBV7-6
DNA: TGTGCCAGCAGCTTCAACAGGGGGCTGGACGAGCAGTACTTC
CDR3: CASSFNRGLDEQYF

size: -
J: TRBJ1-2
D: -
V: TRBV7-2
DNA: TGTGCCAGCAGCATCCGGGACTACTATGGCTACACCTTC
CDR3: CASSIRDYYGYTF

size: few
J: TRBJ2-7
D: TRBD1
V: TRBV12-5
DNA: TGTGCTAGTGGAACCGGGACAGGACCCTACGAGCAGTACTTC
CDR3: CASGTGTGPYEQYF

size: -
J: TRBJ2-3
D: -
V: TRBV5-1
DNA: TGCGCCAGCAGCGAACGGGTCTCGGTCATCACAGATACGCAGTATTTT
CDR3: CASSERVSVITDTQYF

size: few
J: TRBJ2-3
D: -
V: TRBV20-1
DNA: TGCAGTGCTCAGACGGGACGGCCCACAGATACGCAGTATTTT
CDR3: CSAQTGRPTDTQYF

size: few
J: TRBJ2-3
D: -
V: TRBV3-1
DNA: TGTGCCAGCAGCCAATATGGCCCTGGTGGCACAGATACGCAGTATTTT
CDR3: CASSQYGPGGTDTQYF

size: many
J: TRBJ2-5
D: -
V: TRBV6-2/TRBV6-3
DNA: TGTGCCAGCAGTGACCGGGGCCAAGAGACCCAGTACTTC
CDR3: CASSDRGQETQYF

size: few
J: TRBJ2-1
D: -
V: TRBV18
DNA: TGTGCCAGCGAGGGGGATTTACAAGTGAATGAGCAGTTCTTC
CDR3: CASEGDLQVNEQFF

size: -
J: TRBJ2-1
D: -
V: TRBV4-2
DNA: TGTGCCAGCAGCCAAGGTGCGGCGGAAGGGGAGCAGTTCTTC
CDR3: CASSQGAAEGEQFF

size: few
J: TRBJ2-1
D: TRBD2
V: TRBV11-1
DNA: TGTGCCAGCAGCTTAGCGTATCTAGCGGGATCCTACAATGAGCAGTTCTTC
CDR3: CASSLAYLAGSYNEQFF

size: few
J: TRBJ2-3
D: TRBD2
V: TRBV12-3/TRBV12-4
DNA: TGTGCCAGCAGGCGCGGGGGGGCCGGGTCAACGCAGTATTTT
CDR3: CASRRGGAGSTQYF

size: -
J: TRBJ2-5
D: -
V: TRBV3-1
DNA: TGTGCCAGCAGCCAAGAGGCAAAGACCCAGTACTTC
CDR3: CASSQEAKTQYF

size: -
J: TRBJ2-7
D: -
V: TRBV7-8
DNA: TGTGCCAGCAAAGACTTCTACGAGCAGTACTTC
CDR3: CASKDFYEQYF

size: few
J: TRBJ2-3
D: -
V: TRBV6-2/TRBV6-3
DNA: TGTGCCAGCAGTTACTTAGCAGATACGCAGTATTTT
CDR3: CASSYLADTQYF